This TCR beta chain comes out of a study of cytomegalovirus exposure and HLA in healthy donors. Study background: As an earlier analysis found, roughly 180 million T cells yielded 90 million to 140 million unique TCR beta sequences. Study-wide results and limits: Approximately 160 TCR beta chains were listed as cytomegalovirus-associated.

Details on this clone: Antigen: not known.

60 Vbeta and 13 Jbeta primers were used in PCR. TCRdb's table, derived via immunoSEQ multiplex PCR, lists solely in-frame clones and lacks some. The sample carries some 98,000 clones, about 80% recorded once. Germline values: CDR1 SGDLS, CDR2 YYNGEE. V was shortened by 2 bases and J by 0 bases, with 7 bases between the two germline ends. The CDR3 is made up of 14 amino acids. The receptor's source is a middle-aged man in good health and CMV-seronegative. The V gene is TRBV9, the J gene TRBJ2-3, with a weak D call TRBD1 (5 bases). Sample: PBMCs. This CDR3 reads CASSVRGSTDTQYF. The CDR3 nucleotides read TGTGCCAGCAGCGTTAGGGGTAGCACAGATACGCAGTATTTT.